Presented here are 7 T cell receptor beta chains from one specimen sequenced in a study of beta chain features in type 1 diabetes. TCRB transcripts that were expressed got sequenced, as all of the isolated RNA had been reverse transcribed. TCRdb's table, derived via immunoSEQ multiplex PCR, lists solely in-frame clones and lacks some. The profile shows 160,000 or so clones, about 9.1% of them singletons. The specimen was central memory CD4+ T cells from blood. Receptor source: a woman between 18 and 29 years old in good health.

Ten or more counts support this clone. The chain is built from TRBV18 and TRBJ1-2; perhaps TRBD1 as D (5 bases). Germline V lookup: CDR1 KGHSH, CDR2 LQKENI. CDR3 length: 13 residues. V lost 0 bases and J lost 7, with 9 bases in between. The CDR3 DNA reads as TGTGCCAGCTCACCACCAGGGGTTGGTGGCTACACCTTC. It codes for CASSPPGVGGYTF.

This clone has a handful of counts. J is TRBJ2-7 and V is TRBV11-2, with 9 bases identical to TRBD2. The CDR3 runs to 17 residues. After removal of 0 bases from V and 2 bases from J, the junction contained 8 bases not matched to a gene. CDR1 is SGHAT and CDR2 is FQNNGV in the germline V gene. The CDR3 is CASSLDLSLAGTYEQYF. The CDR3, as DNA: TGTGCCAGCAGCTTAGATCTAAGCCTAGCGGGGACCTACGAGCAGTACTTC.

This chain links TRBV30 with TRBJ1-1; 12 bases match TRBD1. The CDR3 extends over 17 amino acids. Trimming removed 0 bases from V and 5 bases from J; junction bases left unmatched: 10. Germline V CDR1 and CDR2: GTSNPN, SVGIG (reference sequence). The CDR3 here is CAWSVKGQGAPGTEAFF. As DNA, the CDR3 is TGTGCCTGGAGTGTAAAGGGACAGGGGGCGCCGGGGACTGAAGCTTTCTTT.

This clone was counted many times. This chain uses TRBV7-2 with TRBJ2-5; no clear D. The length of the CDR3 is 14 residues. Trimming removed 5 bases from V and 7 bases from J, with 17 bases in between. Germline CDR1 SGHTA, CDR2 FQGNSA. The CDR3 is CASSQSGGSVTQYF. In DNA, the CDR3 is TGTGCCAGCAGCCAATCGGGTGGTTCGGTGACCCAGTACTTC. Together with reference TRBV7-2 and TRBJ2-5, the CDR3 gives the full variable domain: GAGVSQSPSNKVTEKGKDVELRCDPISGHTALYWYRQSLGQGLEFLIYFQGNSAPDKSGLPSDRFSAERTGGSVSTLTIQRTQQEDSAVYLCASSQSGGSVTQYFGPGTRLLVL.

The CDR3 bases are TGTGCCTGGAGTCCCCTAACGAAACTGAGCTCCTACGAGCAGTACTTC. It encodes CAWSPLTKLSSYEQYF. This rearrangement joins TRBV30 to TRBJ2-7; D uncertain. Trimming removed 2 bases from V and 0 bases from J, with 17 bases in between. CDR1 is GTSNPN, CDR2 SVGIG, per germline (reference sequence). The CDR3 length is 16 residues.

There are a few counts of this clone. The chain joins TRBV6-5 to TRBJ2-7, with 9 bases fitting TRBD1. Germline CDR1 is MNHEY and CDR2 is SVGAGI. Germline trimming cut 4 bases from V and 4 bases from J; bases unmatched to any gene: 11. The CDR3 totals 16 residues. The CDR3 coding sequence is TGTGCCAGCAGTTCCCCCGGGACAGGGAACAGGTACGAGCAGTACTTC. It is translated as CASSSPGTGNRYEQYF.

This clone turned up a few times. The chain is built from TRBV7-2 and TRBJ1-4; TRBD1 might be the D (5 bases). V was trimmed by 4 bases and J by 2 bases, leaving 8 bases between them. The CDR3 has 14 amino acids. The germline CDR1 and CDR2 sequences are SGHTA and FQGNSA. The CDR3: CASSSGGTNEKLFF. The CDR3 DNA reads TGTGCCAGCAGCTCCGGGGGGACTAATGAAAAACTGTTTTTT.